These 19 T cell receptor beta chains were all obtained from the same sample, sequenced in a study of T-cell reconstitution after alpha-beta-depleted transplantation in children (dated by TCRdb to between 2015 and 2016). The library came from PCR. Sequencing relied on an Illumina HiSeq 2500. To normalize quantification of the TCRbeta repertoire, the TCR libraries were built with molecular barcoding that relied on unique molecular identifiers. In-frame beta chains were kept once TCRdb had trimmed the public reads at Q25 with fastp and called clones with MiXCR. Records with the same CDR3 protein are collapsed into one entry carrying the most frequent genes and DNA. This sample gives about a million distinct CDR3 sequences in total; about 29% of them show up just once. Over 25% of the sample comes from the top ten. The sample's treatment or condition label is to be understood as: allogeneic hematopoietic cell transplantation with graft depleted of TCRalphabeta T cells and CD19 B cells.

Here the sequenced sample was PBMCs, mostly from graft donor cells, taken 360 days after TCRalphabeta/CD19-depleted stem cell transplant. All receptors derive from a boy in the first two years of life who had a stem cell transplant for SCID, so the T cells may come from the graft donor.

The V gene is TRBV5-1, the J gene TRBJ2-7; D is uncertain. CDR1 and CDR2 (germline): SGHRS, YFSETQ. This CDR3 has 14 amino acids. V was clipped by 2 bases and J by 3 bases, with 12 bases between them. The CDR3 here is CASSLLPEVYEQYF. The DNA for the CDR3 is TGCGCCAGCAGCTTATTGCCCGAAGTCTACGAGCAGTACTTC.

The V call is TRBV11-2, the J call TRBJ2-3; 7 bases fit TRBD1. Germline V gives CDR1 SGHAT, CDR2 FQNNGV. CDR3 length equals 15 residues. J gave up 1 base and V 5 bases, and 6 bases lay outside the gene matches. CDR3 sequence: CASSHPGGGTDTQYF. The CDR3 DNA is TGTGCCAGCAGCCATCCAGGGGGAGGCACAGATACGCAGTATTTT.

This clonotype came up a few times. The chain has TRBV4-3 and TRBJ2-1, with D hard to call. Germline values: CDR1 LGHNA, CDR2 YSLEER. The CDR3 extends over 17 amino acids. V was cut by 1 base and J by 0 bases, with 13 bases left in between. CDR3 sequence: CASSQGRWPNSYNEQFF. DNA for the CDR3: TGCGCCAGCAGCCAAGGTCGGTGGCCGAACTCCTACAATGAGCAGTTCTTC.

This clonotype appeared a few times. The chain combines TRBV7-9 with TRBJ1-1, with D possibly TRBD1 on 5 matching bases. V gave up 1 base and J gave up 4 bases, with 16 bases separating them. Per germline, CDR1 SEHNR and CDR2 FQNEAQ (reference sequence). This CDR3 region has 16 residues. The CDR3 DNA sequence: TGTGCCAGCAGCTTAGTAGGAGGACACCCTGCCACTGAAGCTTTCTTT. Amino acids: CASSLVGGHPATEAFF.

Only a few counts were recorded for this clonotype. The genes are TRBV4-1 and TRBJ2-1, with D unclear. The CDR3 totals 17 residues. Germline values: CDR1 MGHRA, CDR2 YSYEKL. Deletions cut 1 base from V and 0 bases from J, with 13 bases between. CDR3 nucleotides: TGCGCCAGCAGCCAAGTATTAACAGCGAGCTCCTACAATGAGCAGTTCTTC. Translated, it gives CASSQVLTASSYNEQFF.

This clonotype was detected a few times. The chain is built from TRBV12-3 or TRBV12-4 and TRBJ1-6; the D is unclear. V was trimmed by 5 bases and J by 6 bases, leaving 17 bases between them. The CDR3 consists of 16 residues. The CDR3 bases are TGTGCCAGCAGTGTAACGCCTCGAGGATTTAATTCACCCCTCCACTTT. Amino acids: CASSVTPRGFNSPLHF.

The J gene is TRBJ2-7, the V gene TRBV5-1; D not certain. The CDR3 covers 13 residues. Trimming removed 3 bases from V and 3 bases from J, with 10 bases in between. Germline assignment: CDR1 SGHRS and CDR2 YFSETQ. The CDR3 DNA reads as TGCGCCAGCAGCTACGGAAGGAACTACGAGCAGTACTTC. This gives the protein CASSYGRNYEQYF.

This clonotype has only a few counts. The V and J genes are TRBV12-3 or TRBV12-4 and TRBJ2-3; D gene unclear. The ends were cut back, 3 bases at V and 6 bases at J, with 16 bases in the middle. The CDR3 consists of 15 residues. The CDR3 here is CASSLFLPFWDTQYF. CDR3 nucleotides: TGTGCCAGCAGTTTGTTTCTTCCTTTCTGGGATACGCAGTATTTT.

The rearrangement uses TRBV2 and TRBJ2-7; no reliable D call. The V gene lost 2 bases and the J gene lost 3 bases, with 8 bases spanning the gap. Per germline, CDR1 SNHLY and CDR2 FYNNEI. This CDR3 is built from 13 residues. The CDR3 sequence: CASSEYVVYEQYF. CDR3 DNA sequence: TGTGCCAGCAGTGAATATGTAGTCTACGAGCAGTACTTC. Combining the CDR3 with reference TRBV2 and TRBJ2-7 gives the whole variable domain EPEVTQTPSHQVTQMGQEVILRCVPISNHLYFYWYRQILGQKVEFLVSFYNNEISEKSEIFDDQFSVERPDGSNFTLKIRSTKLEDSAMYFCASSEYVVYEQYFGPGTRLTVT.

CDR3 DNA sequence: TGTGCCAGCAGCCTGGACGTCAGTCAGCCCCAGCATTTT. This codes for CASSLDVSQPQHF. The J gene is TRBJ1-5, the V gene TRBV6-1; D gene unclear. V lost 6 bases and J lost 6, with 12 bases in between. This CDR3 is built from 13 residues. Germline values: CDR1 MNHNS, CDR2 SASEGT.

DNA of the CDR3: TGCAGCGTTATCCGGGGCCAAGAGACCCAGTACTTC. This codes for CSVIRGQETQYF. The chain combines TRBV29-1 with TRBJ2-5; D perhaps matches TRBD2 (5 bases). The CDR3 has 12 residues. Trimming removed 5 bases from V and 1 base from J, with 8 bases in between. The V gene's germline CDR1 is SQVTM and CDR2 ANQGSEA.

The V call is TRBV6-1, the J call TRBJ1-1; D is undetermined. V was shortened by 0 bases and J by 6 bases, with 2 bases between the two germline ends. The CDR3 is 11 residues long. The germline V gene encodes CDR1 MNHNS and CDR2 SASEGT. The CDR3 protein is CASSEASEAFF. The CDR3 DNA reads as TGTGCCAGCAGTGAAGCCTCTGAAGCTTTCTTT.

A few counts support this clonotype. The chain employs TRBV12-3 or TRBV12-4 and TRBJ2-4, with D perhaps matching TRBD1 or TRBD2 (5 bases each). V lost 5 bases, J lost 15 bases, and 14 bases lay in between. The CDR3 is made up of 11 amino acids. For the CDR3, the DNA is TGTGCCAGCAGTCTCGGGACGTTCCGGTACTTC. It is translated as CASSLGTFRYF.

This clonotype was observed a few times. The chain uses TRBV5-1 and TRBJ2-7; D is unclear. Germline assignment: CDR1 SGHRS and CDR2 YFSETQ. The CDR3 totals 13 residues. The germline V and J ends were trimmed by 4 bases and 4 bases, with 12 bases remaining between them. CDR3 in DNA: TGCGCCAGCAGCAAGGGAACAGATTACGAGCAGTACTTC. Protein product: CASSKGTDYEQYF.

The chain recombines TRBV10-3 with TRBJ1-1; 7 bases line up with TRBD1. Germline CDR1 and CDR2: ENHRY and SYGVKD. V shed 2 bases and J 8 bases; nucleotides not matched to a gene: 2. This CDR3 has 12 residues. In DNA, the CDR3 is TGTGCCATCAGTGAGCGCAGGGGGGAAGCTTTCTTT. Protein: CAISERRGEAFF.

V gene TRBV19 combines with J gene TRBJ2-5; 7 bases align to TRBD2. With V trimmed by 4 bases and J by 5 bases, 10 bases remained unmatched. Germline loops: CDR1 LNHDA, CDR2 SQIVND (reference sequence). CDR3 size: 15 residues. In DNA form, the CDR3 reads TGTGCCAGTAGTAGGAGGCGGGAGCTTCAGGAGACCCAGTACTTC. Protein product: CASSRRRELQETQYF.

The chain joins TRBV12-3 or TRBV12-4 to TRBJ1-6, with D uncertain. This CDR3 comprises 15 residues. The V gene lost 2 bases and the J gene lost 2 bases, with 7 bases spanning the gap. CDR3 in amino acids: CASSLKGPYNSPLHF. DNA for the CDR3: TGTGCCAGCAGTTTAAAGGGCCCCTATAATTCACCCCTCCACTTT.

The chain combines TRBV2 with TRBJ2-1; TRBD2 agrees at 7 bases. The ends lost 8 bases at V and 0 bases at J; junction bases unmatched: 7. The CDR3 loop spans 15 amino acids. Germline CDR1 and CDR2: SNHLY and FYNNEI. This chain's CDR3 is CASPEAGLSYNEQFF. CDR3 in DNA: TGTGCCAGCCCAGAAGCGGGGCTCTCCTACAATGAGCAGTTCTTC. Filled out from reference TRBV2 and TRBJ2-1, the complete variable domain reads EPEVTQTPSHQVTQMGQEVILRCVPISNHLYFYWYRQILGQKVEFLVSFYNNEISEKSEIFDDQFSVERPDGSNFTLKIRSTKLEDSAMYFCASPEAGLSYNEQFFGPGTRLTVL.

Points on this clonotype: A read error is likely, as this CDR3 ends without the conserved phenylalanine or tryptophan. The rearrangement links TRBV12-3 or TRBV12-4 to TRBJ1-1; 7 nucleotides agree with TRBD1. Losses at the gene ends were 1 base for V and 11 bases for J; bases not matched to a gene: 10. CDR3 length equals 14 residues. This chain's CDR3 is CASSLVFSLTGAFS. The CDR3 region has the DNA TGTGCCAGCAGTTTAGTGTTCTCTTTGACAGGGGCTTTCTCT.